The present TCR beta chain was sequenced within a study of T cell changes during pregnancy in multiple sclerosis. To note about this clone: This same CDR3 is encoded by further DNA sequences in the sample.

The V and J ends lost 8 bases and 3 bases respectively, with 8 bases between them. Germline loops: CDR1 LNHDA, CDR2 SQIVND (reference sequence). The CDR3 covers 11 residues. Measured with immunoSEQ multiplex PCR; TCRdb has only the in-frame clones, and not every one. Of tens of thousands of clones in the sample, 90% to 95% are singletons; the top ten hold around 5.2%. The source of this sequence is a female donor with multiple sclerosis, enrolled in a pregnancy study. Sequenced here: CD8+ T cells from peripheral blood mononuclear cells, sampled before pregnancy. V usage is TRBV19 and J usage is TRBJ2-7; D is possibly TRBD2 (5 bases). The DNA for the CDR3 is TGTGCCAGTTCAGGAGGCTACGAGCAGTACTTC. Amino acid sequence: CASSGGYEQYF.